The 5 T cell receptor beta chains in this list originate from one sample, sequenced in a study of T cells in Graves' hyperthyroidism and ophthalmopathy. There were TCR beta CDR3 regions amplified from RNA transcripts. HTBI primers were used for first-round RT-PCR of the TCR CDR3. TCRdb re-analysed the multiplex PCR reads in MiXCR, keeping a single row per CDR3 protein. The sample includes some 600,000 distinct CDR3 sequences, 40% to 55% seen only once; the top ten take nearly 8.5%. Sequenced sample: peripheral blood or thyroid tissue (not recorded which). These receptors came from a woman between 18 and 30 years old with Graves' hyperthyroidism.

The chain couples TRBV19 to TRBJ1-1, with unresolved D. The germline CDR1 and CDR2 sequences are LNHDA and SQIVND (reference sequence). Deletions cut 6 bases from V and 1 base from J, with 9 bases between. The CDR3 spans 13 residues. The CDR3 region has the DNA TGTGCCAGTAGCGGTTGGAAGAACACTGAAGCTTTCTTT. Its translation is CASSGWKNTEAFF.

This clonotype was detected many times. The chain combines TRBV14 with TRBJ1-3; D uncertain. Trimming cost V 3 bases and J 5 bases, with 5 bases left between them. The germline gives CDR1 SGHDN, CDR2 FVKESK. CDR3 length equals 12 residues. The CDR3 DNA reads as TGTGCCAGCAGCCATAGTCGAAACACCATATATTTT. Its translation is CASSHSRNTIYF.

This clonotype was seen at least ten times. The gene calls are TRBV19 and TRBJ1-5; D unresolved. The CDR3 loop spans 13 amino acids. Between the trimmed V and J ends, which lost 7 bases and 3 bases, there was a span of 10 bases. Germline V lookup: CDR1 LNHDA, CDR2 SQIVND (reference sequence). In nucleotides, the CDR3 is TGTGCCAGTACGTCGGCACTCAATCAGCCCCAGCATTTT. This codes for CASTSALNQPQHF.

This clonotype was seen a handful of times. This chain uses TRBV9 with TRBJ1-6; D not resolved. There are 16 residues in the CDR3. Trimming took off 0 bases at V and 2 bases at J, with 9 bases between the two ends. Looked up from germline, CDR1 is SGDLS and CDR2 is YYNGEE. CDR3 coding DNA: TGTGCCAGCAGCGTAGGACGGGAGCCCTATAATTCACCCCTCCACTTT. Protein sequence: CASSVGREPYNSPLHF.

The V call is TRBV6-5, the J call TRBJ2-5; perhaps TRBD1 as D (6 bases). V lost 4 bases, J lost 2 bases, and 11 bases lay in between. The CDR3 loop spans 14 amino acids. Germline-derived CDR1 and CDR2 are MNHEY and SVGAGI. CDR3 region: CASSLTDSQETQYF. The CDR3 coding sequence is TGTGCCAGCAGTTTGACGGACAGTCAAGAGACCCAGTACTTC.